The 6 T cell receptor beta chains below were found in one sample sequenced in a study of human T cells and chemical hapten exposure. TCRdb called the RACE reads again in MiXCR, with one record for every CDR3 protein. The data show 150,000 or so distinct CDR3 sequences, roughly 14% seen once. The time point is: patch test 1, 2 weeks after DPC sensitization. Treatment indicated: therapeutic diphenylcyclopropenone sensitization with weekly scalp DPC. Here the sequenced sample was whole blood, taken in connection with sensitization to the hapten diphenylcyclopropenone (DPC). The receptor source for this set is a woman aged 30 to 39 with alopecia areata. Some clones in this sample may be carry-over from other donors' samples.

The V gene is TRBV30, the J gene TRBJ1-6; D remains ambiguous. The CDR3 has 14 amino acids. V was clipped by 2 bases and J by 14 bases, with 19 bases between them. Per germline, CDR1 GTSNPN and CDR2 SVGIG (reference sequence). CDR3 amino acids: CAWSTPPINSALHF. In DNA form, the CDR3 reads TGTGCCTGGAGTACACCCCCAATAAATTCGGCCCTCCACTTT.

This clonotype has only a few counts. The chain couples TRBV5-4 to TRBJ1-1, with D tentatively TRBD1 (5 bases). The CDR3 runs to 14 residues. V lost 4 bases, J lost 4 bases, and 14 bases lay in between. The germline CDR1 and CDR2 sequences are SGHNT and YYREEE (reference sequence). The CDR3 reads CASSPFRGGTEAFF. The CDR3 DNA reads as TGTGCCAGCAGCCCCTTCCGGGGGGGCACTGAAGCTTTCTTT.

The CDR3 DNA reads TGCGCCAGCAGCGGTACTCTAGCGGTCCAGGGTACGCAGTATTTT. Its translation: CASSGTLAVQGTQYF. The chain links TRBV5-1 to TRBJ2-3, with TRBD2 matching 7 bases. The CDR3 is 15 residues long. Germline lookup yields CDR1 SGHRS and CDR2 YFSETQ. Trimming removed 4 bases from V and 8 bases from J; junction bases left unmatched: 13.

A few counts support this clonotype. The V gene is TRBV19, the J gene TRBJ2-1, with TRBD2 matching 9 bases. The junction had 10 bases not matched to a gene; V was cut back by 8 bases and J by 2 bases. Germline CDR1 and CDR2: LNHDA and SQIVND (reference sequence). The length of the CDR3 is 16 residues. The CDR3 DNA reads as TGTGCCAGTCAAGACTCAGGACTAGCGACCTACAATGAGCAGTTCTTC. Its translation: CASQDSGLATYNEQFF.

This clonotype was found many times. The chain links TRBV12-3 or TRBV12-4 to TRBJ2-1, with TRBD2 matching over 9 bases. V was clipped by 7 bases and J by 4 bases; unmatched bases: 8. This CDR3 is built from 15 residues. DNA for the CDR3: TGTGCCAGCACCGGTGGGCTAGCGGGGTACAATGAGCAGTTCTTC. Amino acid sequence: CASTGGLAGYNEQFF.

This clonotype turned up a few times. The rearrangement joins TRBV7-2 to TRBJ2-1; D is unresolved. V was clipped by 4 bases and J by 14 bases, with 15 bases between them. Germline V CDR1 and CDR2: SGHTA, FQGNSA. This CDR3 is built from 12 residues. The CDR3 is CASSSAGVSEFF. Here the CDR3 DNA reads TGTGCCAGCAGCTCCGCCGGAGTTTCGGAGTTCTTC.